The 21 T cell receptor beta chains below were found in one sample sequenced in a study of T cells in tuberculosis. The protocol was immunoSEQ multiplex PCR, while the TCRdb copy is restricted to in-frame clones and leaves out a portion. The table has about 25,000 clones, about 95% seen once; the top ten hold about 8.5%. Sequencing was performed on PBMCs. Source of these receptors: a donor under 30 with latent tuberculosis or without tuberculosis infection.

The CDR3 region is CASSVGLSSDRSYEQYF. The CDR3 nucleotides read TGTGCCAGCAGCGTAGGTCTCTCGTCGGACAGGTCCTACGAGCAGTACTTC. The chain joins TRBV9 to TRBJ2-7, with 7 bases identical to TRBD1. The CDR3 totals 17 residues. Germline trimming cut 0 bases from V and 1 base from J; bases unmatched to any gene: 10. Germline assignment: CDR1 SGDLS and CDR2 YYNGEE.

The rearrangement uses TRBV19 and TRBJ1-4; the D gene is possibly TRBD1 (5 bases). The CDR3 consists of 14 residues. V lost 3 bases, J lost 8 bases, and 13 bases lay in between. Per the germline V gene, CDR1 is LNHDA and CDR2 is SQIVND (reference sequence). The CDR3 DNA sequence: TGTGCCAGTAGTATGGGGCAGGCCAGGGAAAAACTGTTTTTT. It translates to CASSMGQAREKLFF. Complete variable domain (other parts from reference TRBV19 and TRBJ1-4): DGGITQSPKYLFRKEGQNVTLSCEQNLNHDAMYWYRQDPGQGLRLIYYSQIVNDFQKGDIAEGYSVSREKKESFPLTVTSAQKNPTAFYLCASSMGQAREKLFFGSGTQLSVL.

The chain employs TRBV6-6 and TRBJ1-2, with unresolved D. The CDR3 length is 14 residues. V lost 0 bases and J lost 8, with 13 bases in between. Germline CDR1 and CDR2: MNHNY and SVGAGI (reference sequence). The CDR3 sequence: CASSYSLALDGYTF. DNA of the CDR3: TGTGCCAGCAGTTACTCTTTAGCGTTGGACGGCTACACCTTC.

The chain is built from TRBV4-1 and TRBJ2-2, with a weak D call TRBD2 (5 bases). Trimming took off 1 base at V and 5 bases at J, with 8 bases between the two ends. Germline loops: CDR1 MGHRA, CDR2 YSYEKL. CDR3 length equals 14 residues. CDR3 protein: CASSQVEGTGELFF. As DNA, the CDR3 is TGCGCCAGCAGCCAAGTTGAGGGTACCGGGGAGCTGTTTTTT.

This chain links TRBV6-4 with TRBJ2-3; 10 bases line up with TRBD2. CDR1 is MRHNA and CDR2 is SNTAGT in the germline V gene. The ends lost 3 bases at V and 6 bases at J; junction bases unmatched: 6. The CDR3 is made up of 15 amino acids. The DNA for the CDR3 is TGTGCCAGCAGTGAAGCGGGGGGGCCGGTCGATACGCAGTATTTT. It specifies CASSEAGGPVDTQYF.

This chain joins TRBV9 and TRBJ1-1, with TRBD1 identical over 10 bases. The CDR3 extends over 15 amino acids. V lost 4 bases to trimming and J lost 4 bases; unmatched junction nucleotides: 7. Germline V gene sequence: CDR1 SGDLS, CDR2 YYNGEE. The CDR3 sequence is CASSPTGTGATEAFF. CDR3 DNA: TGTGCCAGCAGCCCCACCGGGACAGGGGCCACTGAAGCTTTCTTT.

V gene TRBV7-3 combines with J gene TRBJ1-1; TRBD1 is a possible D gene (5 bases). V lost 0 bases and J lost 8, with 13 bases in between. The CDR3 is 14 amino acids. CDR1 and CDR2 (germline): SGHTA, FQGTGA. The CDR3 nucleotides read TGTGCCAGCAGCTTAACAGGTTTGGCAGGGGAAGCTTTCTTT. This codes for CASSLTGLAGEAFF.

The V gene is TRBV4-1, the J gene TRBJ2-3; tentatively, D is TRBD2 (5 bases). V lost 4 bases and J lost 4, with 9 bases in between. The germline V gene has CDR1 MGHRA and CDR2 YSYEKL. The CDR3 has 13 amino acids. CDR3 sequence reads: CASSLEGPDTQYF. Written as DNA, the CDR3 is TGCGCCAGCAGCCTCGAGGGCCCAGATACGCAGTATTTT.

The V call is TRBV7-6, the J call TRBJ2-1; 14 nucleotides agree with TRBD2. V lost 5 bases to trimming and J lost 0 bases; unmatched junction nucleotides: 9. From germline, CDR1 is SGHVS and CDR2 FNYEAQ. The CDR3 totals 19 residues. The CDR3 loop reads CASSNRLAGGLSSYNEQFF. The CDR3 nucleotides are TGTGCCAGCAGCAACCGACTAGCGGGGGGGCTGAGCTCCTACAATGAGCAGTTCTTC.

V is TRBV7-3 and J is TRBJ2-3, with 11 positions matching TRBD1. The germline CDR1 and CDR2 sequences are SGHTA and FQGTGA. Trimming cost V 4 bases and J 4 bases; bases outside gene matches: 1. CDR3 length equals 14 residues. The CDR3 region is CASSSGQGADTQYF. CDR3 bases: TGTGCCAGCAGCTCGGGACAGGGGGCAGATACGCAGTATTTT.

The chain combines TRBV4-1 with TRBJ1-2; D not certain. This CDR3 spans 16 amino acids. The V and J ends lost 4 bases and 1 base respectively, with 16 bases between them. Germline CDR1 MGHRA, CDR2 YSYEKL. CDR3 in amino acids: CASSPPKQTINYGYTF. The DNA for the CDR3 is TGCGCCAGCAGCCCGCCCAAACAGACGATTAACTATGGCTACACCTTC.

CDR3 loop: CASSVSGGYTDTQYF. CDR3 DNA: TGTGCCAGCAGCGTCAGCGGGGGGTACACAGATACGCAGTATTTT. The V gene is TRBV9, the J gene TRBJ2-3; TRBD2 agrees at 9 bases. Germline V gene sequence: CDR1 SGDLS, CDR2 YYNGEE. The J segment lost 2 bases and the V segment lost 2 bases, leaving 3 bases of the junction unmatched. This CDR3 has 15 residues.

DNA of the CDR3: TGTGCCTGGAGTGTCGTACTCACTGAAGCTTTCTTT. It is translated as CAWSVVLTEAFF. This rearrangement joins TRBV30 to TRBJ1-1; no clear D. Germline V gene data show CDR1 as GTSNPN and CDR2 as SVGIG (reference sequence). The germline V and J ends were trimmed by 0 bases and 4 bases, with 6 bases remaining between them. The CDR3 is made up of 12 amino acids. The full variable domain, its missing parts supplied by reference TRBV30 and TRBJ1-1, is SQTIHQWPATLVQPVGSPLSLECTVEGTSNPNLYWYRQAAGRGLQLLFYSVGIGQISSEVPQNLSASRPQDRQFILSSKKLLLSDSGFYLCAWSVVLTEAFFGQGTRLTVV.

The chain employs TRBV7-6 and TRBJ1-1; 7 bases fit TRBD1. Germline values: CDR1 SGHVS, CDR2 FNYEAQ. This CDR3 spans 15 amino acids. The J segment lost 1 base and the V segment lost 5 bases, leaving 7 bases of the junction unmatched. The CDR3 sequence is CASSLTGQQNTEAFF. The CDR3 nucleotides are TGTGCCAGCAGCCTTACGGGACAGCAGAACACTGAAGCTTTCTTT.

V gene TRBV6-6 combines with J gene TRBJ2-2, with 7 bases identical to TRBD2. Unmatched junction bases numbered 9, after V lost 2 bases and J lost 6 bases. Germline lookup yields CDR1 MNHNY and CDR2 SVGAGI (reference sequence). The CDR3 covers 16 residues. The CDR3 region is CASSYAGLGLAGELFF. The CDR3 nucleotides read TGTGCCAGCAGTTACGCCGGACTAGGATTAGCCGGGGAGCTGTTTTTT.

This clone appeared a single time. The rearrangement uses TRBV4-1 and TRBJ2-3, with TRBD1 matching over 11 bases. This CDR3 has 16 residues. V trimming: 4 bases; J trimming: 6 bases; junction bases outside the gene matches: 9. The V gene's germline CDR1 is MGHRA and CDR2 YSYEKL. As DNA, the CDR3 is TGCGCCAGCAGCCCTACCTGGACAGGGGGCTCGGATACGCAGTATTTT. Translating it yields CASSPTWTGGSDTQYF.

V gene TRBV19 combines with J gene TRBJ2-5; tentatively, D is TRBD1 (5 bases). V was trimmed by 1 base and J by 4 bases, leaving 7 bases between them. Per the germline V gene, CDR1 is LNHDA and CDR2 is SQIVND (reference sequence). This CDR3 is 13 amino acids long. The CDR3 spells CASSIAQGETQYF. The CDR3 DNA sequence: TGTGCCAGTAGTATAGCGCAGGGAGAGACCCAGTACTTC. Using reference TRBV19 and TRBJ2-5 for the parts outside the CDR3, the full variable domain is DGGITQSPKYLFRKEGQNVTLSCEQNLNHDAMYWYRQDPGQGLRLIYYSQIVNDFQKGDIAEGYSVSREKKESFPLTVTSAQKNPTAFYLCASSIAQGETQYFGPGTRLLVL.

The chain couples TRBV6-6 to TRBJ1-5; TRBD1 might be the D (6 bases). This CDR3 spans 14 amino acids. The V end lost 0 bases, the J end lost 11 bases, and 14 bases lay between the germline ends. Looked up from germline, CDR1 is MNHNY and CDR2 is SVGAGI (reference sequence). Here the CDR3 DNA reads TGTGCCAGCAGTTACTCGATGGAAAGGGGGTCCCAGCATTTT. Translation gives CASSYSMERGSQHF.

This clone was recorded only once. The gene calls are TRBV21-1 and TRBJ1-2; no DNA check was done on the table's D call, TRBD1. TRBV21-1 is designated a pseudogene. The CDR3 has 16 amino acids. In nucleotides, the CDR3 is TGTGCCAGCAGCGCACCGTGGGACAGGGGCCCCTATGGCTACACCTTC. Translated: CASSAPWDRGPYGYTF.

This rearrangement joins TRBV11-2 to TRBJ1-2, with D maybe TRBD1 (6 bases). Germline V gene lookup returns CDR1 SGHAT and CDR2 FQNNGV. CDR3 length: 14 residues. V lost 5 bases to trimming and J lost 8 bases, with 18 bases between them. The CDR3 DNA is TGTGCCAGCAGCCGAATGGGAGGGGGAGACGGCTACACCTTC. It specifies CASSRMGGGDGYTF.

The rearrangement links TRBV5-4 to TRBJ2-4; D might be TRBD2 (5 bases). Per germline, CDR1 SGHNT and CDR2 YYREEE (reference sequence). The V end was cut by 7 bases, the J end by 6 bases, with 11 bases between. This CDR3 spans 12 amino acids. The CDR3 here is CASRGDGNIQYF. The CDR3 DNA sequence: TGTGCCAGCCGGGGTGATGGAAACATTCAGTACTTC.